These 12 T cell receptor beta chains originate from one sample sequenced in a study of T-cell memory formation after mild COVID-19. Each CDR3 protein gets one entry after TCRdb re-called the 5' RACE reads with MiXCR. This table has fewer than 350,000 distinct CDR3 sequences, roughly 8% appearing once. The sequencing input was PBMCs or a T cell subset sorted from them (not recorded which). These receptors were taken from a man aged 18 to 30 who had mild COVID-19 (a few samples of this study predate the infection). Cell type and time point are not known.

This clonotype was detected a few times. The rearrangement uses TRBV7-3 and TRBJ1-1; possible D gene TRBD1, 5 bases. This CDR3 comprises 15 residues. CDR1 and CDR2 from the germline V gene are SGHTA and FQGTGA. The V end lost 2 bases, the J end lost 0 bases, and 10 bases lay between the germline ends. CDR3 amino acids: CASSLSEGMNTEAFF. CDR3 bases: TGTGCCAGCAGCTTATCGGAGGGGATGAACACTGAAGCTTTCTTT.

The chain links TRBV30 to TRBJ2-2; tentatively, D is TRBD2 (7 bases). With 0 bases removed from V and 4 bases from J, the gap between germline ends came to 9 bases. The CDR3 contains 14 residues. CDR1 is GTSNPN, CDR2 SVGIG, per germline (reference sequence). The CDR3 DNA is TGTGCCTGGAGTGTACGGGGGGCCACCGGGGAGCTGTTTTTT. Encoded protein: CAWSVRGATGELFF.

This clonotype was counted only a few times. The DNA for the CDR3 is TGCAGTGCTAGAGATCCGGGGGGGCTGTACACAGATACGCAGTATTTT. Protein: CSARDPGGLYTDTQYF. V is TRBV20-1 and J is TRBJ2-3; TRBD2 aligns across 8 bases. There are 16 residues in the CDR3. Germline-derived CDR1 and CDR2 are DFQATT and SNEGSKA (reference sequence). V shed 0 bases and J 2 bases; nucleotides not matched to a gene: 7.

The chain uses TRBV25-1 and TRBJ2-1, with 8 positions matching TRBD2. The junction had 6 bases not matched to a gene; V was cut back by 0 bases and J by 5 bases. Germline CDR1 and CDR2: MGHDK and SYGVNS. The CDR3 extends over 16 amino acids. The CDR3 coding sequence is TGTGCCAGCAGTGAATATGGCGGGGGGAAACACAATGAGCAGTTCTTC. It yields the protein CASSEYGGGKHNEQFF. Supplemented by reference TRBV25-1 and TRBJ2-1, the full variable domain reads EADIYQTPRYLVIGTGKKITLECSQTMGHDKMYWYQQDPGMELHLIHYSYGVNSTEKGDLSSESTVSRIRTEHFPLTLESARPSHTSQYLCASSEYGGGKHNEQFFGPGTRLTVL.

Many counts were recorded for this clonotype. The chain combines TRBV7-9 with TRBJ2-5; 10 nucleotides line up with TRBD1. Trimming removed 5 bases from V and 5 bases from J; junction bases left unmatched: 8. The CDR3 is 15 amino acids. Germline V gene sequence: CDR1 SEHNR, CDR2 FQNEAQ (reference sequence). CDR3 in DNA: TGTGCCAGCAGCCCCGGGACAGGGGTTACCGAGACCCAGTACTTC. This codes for CASSPGTGVTETQYF.

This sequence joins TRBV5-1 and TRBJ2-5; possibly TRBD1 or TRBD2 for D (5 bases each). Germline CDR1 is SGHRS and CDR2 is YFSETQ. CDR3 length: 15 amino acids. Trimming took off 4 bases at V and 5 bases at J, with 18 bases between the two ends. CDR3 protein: CASSPGTKLKETQYF. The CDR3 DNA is TGCGCCAGCAGCCCCGGGACCAAGCTAAAGGAGACCCAGTACTTC.

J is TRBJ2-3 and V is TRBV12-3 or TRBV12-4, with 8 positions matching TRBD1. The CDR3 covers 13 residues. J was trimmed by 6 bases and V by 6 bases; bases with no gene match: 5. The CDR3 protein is CASSPGGLDTQYF. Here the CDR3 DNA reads TGTGCCAGCAGCCCAGGGGGCTTGGATACGCAGTATTTT.

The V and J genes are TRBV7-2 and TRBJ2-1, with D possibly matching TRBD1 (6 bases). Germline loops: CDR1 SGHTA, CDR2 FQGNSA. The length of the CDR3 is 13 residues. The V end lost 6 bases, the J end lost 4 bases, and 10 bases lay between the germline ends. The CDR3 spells CASRQGQYNEQFF. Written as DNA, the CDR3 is TGTGCCAGCAGACAGGGCCAGTACAATGAGCAGTTCTTC. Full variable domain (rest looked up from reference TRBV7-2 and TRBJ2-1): GAGVSQSPSNKVTEKGKDVELRCDPISGHTALYWYRQSLGQGLEFLIYFQGNSAPDKSGLPSDRFSAERTGGSVSTLTIQRTQQEDSAVYLCASRQGQYNEQFFGPGTRLTVL.

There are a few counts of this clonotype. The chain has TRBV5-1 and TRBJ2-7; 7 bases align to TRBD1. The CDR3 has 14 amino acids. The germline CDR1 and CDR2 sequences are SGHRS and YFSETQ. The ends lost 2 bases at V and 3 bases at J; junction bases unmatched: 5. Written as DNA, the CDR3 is TGCGCCAGCAGCTTTGGACAGGACTTCTACGAGCAGTACTTC. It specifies CASSFGQDFYEQYF.

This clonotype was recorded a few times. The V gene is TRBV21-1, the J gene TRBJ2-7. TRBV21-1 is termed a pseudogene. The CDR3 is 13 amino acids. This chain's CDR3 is CASSKVGTYEQYV. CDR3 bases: TGTGCCAGCAGCAAAGTTGGGACCTACGAGCAGTACGTC.

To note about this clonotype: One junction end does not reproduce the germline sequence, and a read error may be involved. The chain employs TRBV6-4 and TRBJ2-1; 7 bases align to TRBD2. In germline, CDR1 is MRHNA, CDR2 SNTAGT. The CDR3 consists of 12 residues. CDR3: CASSDSGGSPHF. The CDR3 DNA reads TGTGCCAGCAGTGACTCGGGGGGGTCCCCACACTTC.

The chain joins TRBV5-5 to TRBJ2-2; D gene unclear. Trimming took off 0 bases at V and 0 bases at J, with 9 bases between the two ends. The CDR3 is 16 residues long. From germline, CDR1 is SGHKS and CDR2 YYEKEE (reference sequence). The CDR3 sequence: CASSLDGGPNTGELFF. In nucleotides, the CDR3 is TGTGCCAGCAGCTTGGACGGTGGTCCGAACACCGGGGAGCTGTTTTTT.